What follows is one TCR beta chain and its context. What it binds is unknown. Given a much more abundant clone one base away, this may be a read error. This specimen comes from a study of early T cells in non-severe SARS-CoV-2 infection. In the study overall: Chains were unpaired, as sequencing was done on bulk RNA from unsorted whole blood. Overall study findings and caveats: Matching against VDJdb likely underestimated virus-specific expansions, favoring anti-spike CD8.

Unique molecular identifiers tagged individual cDNA molecules. A single record per CDR3 protein comes from TCRdb applying MiXCR to the 5' RACE reads. The repertoire includes just over 95,000 distinct CDR3 sequences, around 10% of them detected once, and approximately 5% sits in the top ten. Germline V gives CDR1 SGHVS, CDR2 FNYEAQ. V was pared by 2 bases and J by 10 bases, with 14 bases between. This CDR3 spans 14 amino acids. The chain carries TRBV7-6 and TRBJ2-2; D tentatively reads TRBD1 or TRBD2 (6 bases each). Input material: whole blood. This clonotype was sampled from an adult who was a healthcare worker with PCR-confirmed SARS-CoV-2 infection or an uninfected control (not recorded which). The CDR3 is CASSLRGVAAELFF. In DNA form, the CDR3 reads TGTGCCAGCAGCTTAAGGGGGGTCGCCGCGGAGCTGTTTTTT.